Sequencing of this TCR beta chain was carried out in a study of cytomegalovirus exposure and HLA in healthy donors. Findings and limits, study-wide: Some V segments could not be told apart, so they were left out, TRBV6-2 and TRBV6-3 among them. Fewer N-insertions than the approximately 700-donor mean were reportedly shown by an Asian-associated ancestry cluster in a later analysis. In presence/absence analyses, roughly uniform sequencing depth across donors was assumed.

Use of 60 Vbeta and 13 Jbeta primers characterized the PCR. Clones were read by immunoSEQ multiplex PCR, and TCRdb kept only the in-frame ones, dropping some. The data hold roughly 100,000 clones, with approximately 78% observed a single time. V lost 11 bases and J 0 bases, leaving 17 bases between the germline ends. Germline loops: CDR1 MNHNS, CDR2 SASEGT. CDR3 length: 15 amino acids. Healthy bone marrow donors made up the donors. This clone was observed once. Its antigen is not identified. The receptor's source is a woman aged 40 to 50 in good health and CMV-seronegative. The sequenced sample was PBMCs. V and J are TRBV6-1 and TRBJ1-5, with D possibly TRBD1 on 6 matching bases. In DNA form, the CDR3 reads TGTGCCGCCCAGGGGTCCAGTTATAGCAATCAGCCCCAGCATTTT. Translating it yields CAAQGSSYSNQPQHF.